Presented here are 14 T cell receptor beta chains from one specimen sequenced in a study of blood T cell repertoires in COVID-19. The protocol was immunoSEQ multiplex PCR, while the TCRdb copy is restricted to in-frame clones and leaves out a portion. The sample shows 390,000 or so clones, 90% of them seen only once. The sequenced sample was peripheral blood. The receptor source for this set is a man aged 18 to 29 with active or convalescent COVID-19.

This clone showed up just a few times. The genes are TRBV9 and TRBJ1-2; TRBD1 is a possible D gene (5 bases). The CDR3 contains 13 residues. Germline V lookup: CDR1 SGDLS, CDR2 YYNGEE. Trimming took off 1 base at V and 5 bases at J, with 9 bases between the two ends. The CDR3, as DNA: TGTGCCAGCAGCGTACGGCAGGGTTATGGCTACACCTTC. It yields the protein CASSVRQGYGYTF.

The rearrangement uses TRBV7-9 and TRBJ1-6; tentatively, D is TRBD1 (6 bases). The CDR3 length is 15 residues. CDR1 and CDR2 (germline): SEHNR, FQNEAQ (reference sequence). The V end lost 5 bases, the J end lost 7 bases, and 15 bases lay between the germline ends. CDR3 nucleotide sequence: TGTGCCAGCAGCAGCTACCGGGACAAAAATTCACCCCTCCACTTT. Its translation is CASSSYRDKNSPLHF. The whole variable domain, filled in from reference TRBV7-9 and TRBJ1-6, reads DTGVSQNPRHKITKRGQNVTFRCDPISEHNRLYWYRQTLGQGPEFLTYFQNEAQLEKSRLLSDRFSAERPKGSFSTLEIQRTEQGDSAMYLCASSSYRDKNSPLHFGNGTRLTVT.

This chain uses TRBV10-3 with TRBJ2-1; tentative D call: TRBD2 (5 bases). CDR3 length: 13 residues. Looked up from germline, CDR1 is ENHRY and CDR2 is SYGVKD. Between the trimmed V and J ends, which lost 3 bases and 9 bases, there was a span of 12 bases. CDR3 bases: TGTGCCATCAGTGATCGAGGGCTCGGTGAGCAGTTCTTC. It yields the protein CAISDRGLGEQFF.

CDR3 in DNA: TGTGCCAGCCTGCCGTGGGCAGGCAGACTAGCGGTAGAGACCCAGTACTTC. It yields the protein CASLPWAGRLAVETQYF. The chain has TRBV7-9 and TRBJ2-5; TRBD2 matches 9 bases. Looked up from germline, CDR1 is SEHNR and CDR2 is FQNEAQ (reference sequence). V was pared by 8 bases and J by 4 bases, with 17 bases of the junction left unmatched. This CDR3 spans 17 amino acids.

V is TRBV6-5 and J is TRBJ1-4, with unresolved D. This CDR3 region has 15 residues. Germline CDR1 reads MNHEY; CDR2 reads SVGAGI. V was shortened by 4 bases and J by 0 bases, with 9 bases between the two germline ends. DNA of the CDR3: TGTGCCAGCAGTTTGCGGCCAACAACTAATGAAAAACTGTTTTTT. This encodes CASSLRPTTNEKLFF.

The CDR3 DNA follows: TGCGCCAGCAGCCAACCGGGACAGGGGTATTACGAGCAGTACTTC. Protein product: CASSQPGQGYYEQYF. The chain employs TRBV4-1 and TRBJ2-7, with 10 positions matching TRBD1. The CDR3 is 15 amino acids. V was pared by 2 bases and J by 4 bases, with 5 bases of the junction left unmatched. Germline V lookup: CDR1 MGHRA, CDR2 YSYEKL.

A word on this clone: At the DNA level, this CDR3 is encoded by other sequences in the same sample as well. The V call is TRBV7-3, the J call TRBJ2-1; TRBD2 matches 8 bases. Germline CDR1 and CDR2: SGHTA and FQGTGA. V was clipped by 4 bases and J by 1 base; unmatched bases: 3. CDR3 size: 15 residues. CDR3 sequence: CASSSTSGSYNEQFF. The CDR3, as DNA: TGTGCCAGCAGCTCCACTAGCGGTTCCTACAATGAGCAGTTCTTC.

This clone has only one observation. V is TRBV5-1 and J is TRBJ2-7, with a tentative D call TRBD2 (5 bases). V was trimmed by 4 bases and J by 3 bases, leaving 14 bases between them. Germline-derived CDR1 and CDR2 are SGHRS and YFSETQ. The CDR3 sequence is 14 residues long. CDR3 protein: CASSPSTTVYEQYF. CDR3 bases: TGCGCCAGCAGCCCTAGCACGACGGTCTACGAGCAGTACTTC. The whole variable domain, remainder taken from reference TRBV5-1 and TRBJ2-7, is KAGVTQTPRYLIKTRGQQVTLSCSPISGHRSVSWYQQTPGQGLQFLFEYFSETQRNKGNFPGRFSGRQFSNSRSEMNVSTLELGDSALYLCASSPSTTVYEQYFGPGTRLTVT.

V gene TRBV19 combines with J gene TRBJ2-7; TRBD1 matches at 7 bases. Germline CDR1 LNHDA, CDR2 SQIVND (reference sequence). This CDR3 has 14 amino acids. Germline trimming cut 8 bases from V and 0 bases from J; bases unmatched to any gene: 7. The CDR3 bases are TGTGCCAGTTCCACGGACAGGAGCTCCTACGAGCAGTACTTC. It translates to CASSTDRSSYEQYF. The variable domain in full, with the rest retrieved from reference TRBV19 and TRBJ2-7, is DGGITQSPKYLFRKEGQNVTLSCEQNLNHDAMYWYRQDPGQGLRLIYYSQIVNDFQKGDIAEGYSVSREKKESFPLTVTSAQKNPTAFYLCASSTDRSSYEQYFGPGTRLTVT.

V usage is TRBV5-5 and J usage is TRBJ2-7; TRBD1 matches at 7 bases. The V segment lost 4 bases and the J segment 2 bases; nucleotides outside the gene matches: 9. CDR3 length: 15 residues. Germline-derived CDR1 and CDR2 are SGHKS and YYEKEE (reference sequence). CDR3 bases: TGTGCCAGCAGCCCGCCAAAGACAGGGCCCTACGAGCAGTACTTC. Translation gives CASSPPKTGPYEQYF.

This clone was counted only a few times. V gene TRBV6-2 or TRBV6-3 combines with J gene TRBJ1-5; 9 bases fit TRBD1. CDR3 size: 14 residues. The V segment lost 6 bases and the J segment 7 bases; nucleotides outside the gene matches: 7. Germline V gene lookup returns CDR1 MNHEY and CDR2 SVGEGT. CDR3 region: CASSTTGGGQPQHF. The CDR3 DNA reads as TGTGCCAGCAGCACCACAGGGGGCGGACAGCCCCAGCATTTT.

The V call is TRBV13, the J call TRBJ2-3, with D possibly TRBD2 on 6 matching bases. The CDR3 is 16 residues long. V lost 0 bases, J lost 3 bases, and 13 bases lay in between. The germline V gene has CDR1 PRHDT and CDR2 FYEKMQ (reference sequence). CDR3 DNA sequence: TGTGCCAGCAGCTTAGGCCGCGGAGGGTTTACAGATACGCAGTATTTT. Translation gives CASSLGRGGFTDTQYF.

The V call is TRBV9, the J call TRBJ2-1, with 8 bases aligning to TRBD2. After removal of 0 bases from V and 3 bases from J, the junction contained 2 bases not matched to a gene. This CDR3 is built from 15 residues. Germline assignment: CDR1 SGDLS and CDR2 YYNGEE. The chain's CDR3 is CASSVDGGVYNEQFF. Written as DNA, the CDR3 is TGTGCCAGCAGCGTAGACGGGGGGGTCTACAATGAGCAGTTCTTC.

The chain couples TRBV6-2 or TRBV6-3 to TRBJ1-5; possibly TRBD1 for D (5 bases). Germline loops: CDR1 MNHEY, CDR2 SVGEGT. V was shortened by 5 bases and J by 5 bases, with 16 bases between the two germline ends. CDR3 length equals 15 residues. The CDR3 sequence: CASSRRSGTYQPQHF. DNA of the CDR3: TGTGCCAGCAGTCGCCGGTCGGGGACTTATCAGCCCCAGCATTTT.